Listed below are T cell receptor beta chains from one sample, sequenced in a study of OX40 agonist ivuxolimab in advanced cancers. Using immunoSEQ multiplex PCR, the repertoire was profiled, and TCRdb retains in-frame clones only, with some absent. The sample holds 60,000 to 70,000 clones, roughly 90% seen once. This specimen was CD4+ or CD8+ T cells sorted from blood, taken in a trial of the OX40 agonist ivuxolimab. The source of these receptors is an adult with an advanced solid tumor such as melanoma, head and neck, liver or kidney cancer. CDR3s include the opening cysteine and the closing phenylalanine or tryptophan. The D gene is left open where the match is weak. The size field is filled for only some rows; it gives once, few, many or a size class.

J | size | D | V | DNA | CDR3
TRBJ1-4 | - | - | TRBV2 | TGTGCCAGCACCGTGGAGGTGTCGTTCGGGGCGACTAATGAAAAACTGTTTTTT | CASTVEVSFGATNEKLFF
TRBJ2-7 | - | - | TRBV10-1 | TGCGCCACCCTTAGCTGGGGGAGTAGGGACGAGCAGTACTTC | CATLSWGSRDEQYF
TRBJ1-4 | - | - | TRBV7-8 | TGTGCCAGCAGCTCAATCAGGGGAGGGGATGAAAAACTGTTTTTT | CASSSIRGGDEKLFF
TRBJ1-2 | - | TRBD1 | TRBV6-1 | TGTGCCAGCAGCAGGGGGCTGAGGGGCTATGGCTACACCTTC | CASSRGLRGYGYTF
TRBJ2-5 | - | - | TRBV14 | TGTGCCAGCAGCCAAGAAGAGACCCAGTACTTC | CASSQEETQYF
TRBJ2-2 | few | - | TRBV5-5 | TGTGCCAGCAGCTTGGTAACAGCGGCGAACACCGGGGAGCTGTTTTTT | CASSLVTAANTGELFF
TRBJ1-1 | - | TRBD1 | TRBV29-1 | TGCAGCGACACACAGGGGGTAAACACTGAAGCTTTCTTT | CSDTQGVNTEAFF
TRBJ2-1 | few | - | TRBV7-3 | TGTGCCAGCAGCTTGGACACCTACAATGAGCAGTTCTTC | CASSLDTYNEQFF
TRBJ1-2 | - | TRBD1 | TRBV10-3 | TGTGCCATCAGTGAGACAGGGGCAGGGGACTATGGCTACACCTTC | CAISETGAGDYGYTF
TRBJ2-7 | - | - | TRBV6-6 | TGTGCCAGCAGACCCGGAAGCTCCTACGAGCAGTACTTC | CASRPGSSYEQYF
TRBJ1-5 | - | - | TRBV5-1 | TGCGCCAGCAGCAAAGACCCAAATCAGCCCCAGCATTTT | CASSKDPNQPQHF
TRBJ2-1 | - | - | TRBV15 | TGTGCCACCAGCAGACAAGACCGGGGCTACAATGAGCAGTTCTTC | CATSRQDRGYNEQFF
TRBJ1-2 | - | - | TRBV10-3 | TGTGCCATCAGTGAGTTGATGAAGGATGGCTACACCTTC | CAISELMKDGYTF